This T cell receptor beta chain was obtained from a study of cytomegalovirus exposure and HLA in healthy donors. Overall study results and limits: An analysis that was carried out later associated 16,000 or so TCR beta sequences with HLA alleles at 0.05 false discovery rate. For TCR beta chains, V- and J-gene trimming was later linked to a missense DCLRE1C variant. Most sequenced TCRs were rare (though some public TCRs occurred in many donors).

A multiplex PCR was run with 60 Vbeta primers and 13 Jbeta primers. The protocol was immunoSEQ multiplex PCR, while the TCRdb copy is restricted to in-frame clones and leaves out a portion. This table holds more than 120,000 clones, more than 75% found once. Concerning this clone itself: What it binds is unknown.

The source material was PBMCs. This receptor was obtained from a woman in her thirties or forties in good health and CMV-seropositive.

CDR3 sequence: CASSSTGTAYEQYF. The DNA for the CDR3 is TGTGCCAGCAGCTCCACAGGGACAGCTTACGAGCAGTACTTC. V and J are TRBV11-3 and TRBJ2-7, with 7 bases that match TRBD1. Unmatched junction bases numbered 7, after V lost 4 bases and J lost 4 bases. The CDR3 has 14 amino acids. Germline V gene sequence: CDR1 SGHNT, CDR2 YENEEA.